A selection of T cell receptor beta chains follows, all from one sample in a study of shared clonotypes between healthy human individuals. Sequenced by immunoSEQ multiplex PCR; TCRdb stores in-frame clones only, minus some. The sample yields just over 2,000,000 clones, just under 95% seen once. The specimen was naive CD8+ T cells sorted from blood. These receptors were collected from a man aged 18 to 29 in good health. Both conserved end residues are part of each CDR3. A D gene is named only where the DNA matches it firmly. Size tells how often a clone was seen (once, few, many) or the class of an expanded clone, and some rows leave it out.

D gene | J gene | V gene | clone size | CDR3 DNA | CDR3 protein
TRBD2 | TRBJ2-1 | TRBV10-1 | NA | TGCGCCAGCAGTGAGTCGGAGCTAGCGGGAAAGGCCTTCTACAATGAGCAGTTCTTC | CASSESELAGKAFYNEQFF
TRBD1 | TRBJ1-4 | TRBV19 | NA | TGTGCCAGTAGTATTCGACAGGGGGCGGATGAAAAACTGTTTTTT | CASSIRQGADEKLFF
NA | TRBJ1-1 | TRBV27 | NA | TGTGCCAGCAGTTTACAGGGTCCCTTGAACACTGAAGCTTTCTTT | CASSLQGPLNTEAFF
NA | TRBJ2-3 | TRBV7-9 | once | TGTGCCAGCAGCTTAATAGGGGCAGGGACAGATACGCAGTATTTT | CASSLIGAGTDTQYF
NA | TRBJ1-2 | TRBV14 | NA | TGTGCCAGCAGCCAAGGACAGGACTATGGCTACACCTTC | CASSQGQDYGYTF
TRBD2 | TRBJ2-1 | TRBV2 | NA | TGTGCCAGCAGTTTTCCTAGCGGCCTCAGCTCCTACAATGAGCAGTTCTTC | CASSFPSGLSSYNEQFF
NA | TRBJ2-7 | TRBV7-2 | NA | TGTGCCAGCAGCTTAGCGCTTAGGTCCCGCGAGCAGTACTTC | CASSLALRSREQYF
NA | TRBJ2-7 | TRBV9 | NA | TGTGCCAGCAGCGGACGGACGGACTCCTACGAGCAGTACTTC | CASSGRTDSYEQYF
TRBD1 | TRBJ1-1 | TRBV7-9 | NA | TGTGCCAGCAGCTTAGCGAAGGGACAGGGGGCGATTGAAGCTTTCTTT | CASSLAKGQGAIEAFF
NA | TRBJ1-6 | TRBV28 | NA | TGTGCCAGCAGTCTTACACGTTATAATTCACCCCTCCACTTT | CASSLTRYNSPLHF
TRBD1 | TRBJ1-2 | TRBV27 | NA | TGTGCCAGCAGTTTGCAACCGGGACAGGCCTATGGCTACACCTTC | CASSLQPGQAYGYTF
TRBD2 | TRBJ2-7 | TRBV7-2 | NA | TGTGCCAGCAGCTCGCCGGGGTCGGAGCGGGGCTCCTACGAGCAGTACTTC | CASSSPGSERGSYEQYF
NA | TRBJ2-7 | TRBV6-5 | NA | TGTGCCAGCGGATACGGGGACGGAGACTACGAGCAGTACTTC | CASGYGDGDYEQYF
NA | TRBJ2-3 | TRBV7-2 | NA | TGTGCCAGCAGCTTACTTTTAGATACGCAGTATTTT | CASSLLLDTQYF
NA | TRBJ1-5 | TRBV6-1 | NA | TGTGCCAGCAGTGAACTGGCAGTTAATCAGCCCCAGCATTTT | CASSELAVNQPQHF
NA | TRBJ2-7 | TRBV10-1 | NA | TGCGCCAGCTTTATCGGACAGACGAGCTCCTACGAGCAGTACTTC | CASFIGQTSSYEQYF
TRBD2 | TRBJ2-3 | TRBV7-9 | NA | TGTGTCTCCTGCGGGGGGATGACAGATACGCAGTATTTT | CVSCGGMTDTQYF
NA | TRBJ2-6 | TRBV27 | NA | TGTGCCAGCAGTTTTAGTGTCCTCTCTGCCAACGTCCTGACTTTC | CASSFSVLSANVLTF
TRBD1 | TRBJ1-1 | TRBV6-5 | NA | TGTGCCAGCAGTCCGGACAGGGAAAGAAGAACTGAAGCTTTCTTT | CASSPDRERRTEAFF
NA | TRBJ2-7 | TRBV6-5 | once | TGTGCCAGCAGTTACTTCGAGGGGTCCTACGAGCAGTACTTC | CASSYFEGSYEQYF
TRBD2 | TRBJ2-3 | TRBV4-2 | once | TGTGCCAGCAGCCACCCTAGCGGGGGGGGGAGCACAGATACGCAGTATTTT | CASSHPSGGGSTDTQYF
TRBD2 | TRBJ2-5 | TRBV7-2 | NA | TGTGCCAGCAGCTTAGCGATCCCAGCGGGAGGGATCCAGGCTCTTGAGACCCAGTACTTC | CASSLAIPAGGIQALETQYF
NA | TRBJ1-6 | TRBV9 | NA | TGTGCCAGCAGCCCGACCTCCATCGACTTATCGGAAAATTCACCCCTCCACTTT | CASSPTSIDLSENSPLHF
NA | TRBJ2-7 | TRBV25-1 | NA | TGTGCCAGCAGTGAATCCCCCTACGAGCAGTACTTC | CASSESPYEQYF
NA | TRBJ2-7 | TRBV9 | once | TGTGCCAGCAGCGTAGAGGACAGCAGCTACGAGCAGTACTTC | CASSVEDSSYEQYF
TRBD1 | TRBJ1-2 | TRBV9 | NA | TGTGCCAGCAGCGCACATCCAGGACAGGTAGGCGATGGCTACACCTTC | CASSAHPGQVGDGYTF
NA | TRBJ2-6 | TRBV9 | NA | TGTGCCAGCAGCGTAGTTGGGGTAGCTGGGGCCAACGTCCTGACTTTC | CASSVVGVAGANVLTF
NA | TRBJ2-7 | TRBV6-5 | NA | TGTGCCAGCAGTTACGTGGCAGGCTCCTACGAGCAGTACTTC | CASSYVAGSYEQYF
NA | TRBJ2-2 | TRBV7-6 | NA | TGTGCCAGCAGCTTAGAAGCTGACACCGGGGAGCTGTTTTTT | CASSLEADTGELFF
TRBD1 | TRBJ2-7 | TRBV28 | NA | TGTGCCAGCAGTTCCGATTCCGGGACAGGGACGAGCTCCTACGAGCAGTACTTC | CASSSDSGTGTSSYEQYF
NA | TRBJ2-3 | TRBV27 | NA | TGTGCCAGCAGTTACTTTGCGGGATCTAGCACAGATACGCAGTATTTT | CASSYFAGSSTDTQYF
NA | TRBJ2-7 | TRBV4-1 | once | TGCGCCAGCAGCCAAGTTTGGGGCTACGAGCAGTACTTC | CASSQVWGYEQYF
TRBD2 | TRBJ2-7 | TRBV5-8 | NA | TGTGCCAGCAGCTTCAGCGGGAGCTCCTACGAGCAGTACTTC | CASSFSGSSYEQYF